This T cell receptor beta chain was retrieved from a study of blood T cell repertoires in COVID-19. Method: immunoSEQ multiplex PCR; TCRdb's copy keeps in-frame clones and lacks some. This table holds approximately 100,000 clones, around nine tenths found once. Germline CDR1 SGHRS, CDR2 YFSETQ. There are 15 residues in the CDR3. V lost 3 bases and J lost 5; bases outside the gene matches: 8. The source is a man aged 45-65 years with acute or convalescent COVID-19. Sequenced material: peripheral blood. The chain is built from TRBV5-1 and TRBJ1-1; TRBD1 agrees at 9 bases. The CDR3 DNA reads TGCGCCAGCAGCTCTCTCGGGACAGGGAGTACTGAAGCTTTCTTT. Residues: CASSSLGTGSTEAFF.